A single sample gave rise to the 27 T cell receptor beta chains below, sequenced in a study of PD-L1 blockade in urothelial cancer (dated by TCRdb to the late 2010s). Preparation of the library involved the immunoSEQ multiplex PCR assay. Held by TCRdb, this immuneACCESS table contains in-frame sequences only and omits some clones. Under half of the omission traces to an unresolved V gene where checked; the cause of the rest is unknown. The sample has 35,000 to 45,000 clones on record, about four fifths of them singletons. The top ten clones comprise roughly 16% of the sample. The label giving this sample's time point can be read as: peripheral blood 6 weeks after treatment start. The starting material was PBMCs, obtained around atezolizumab (anti-PD-L1) treatment. Receptors were obtained from a man between 60 and 70 years old with urothelial cancer.

This clone has a handful of counts. The rearrangement uses TRBV2 and TRBJ2-7; 10 bases match TRBD1. Germline CDR1 is SNHLY and CDR2 is FYNNEI. There are 16 residues in the CDR3. Germline trimming cut 4 bases from V and 4 bases from J; bases unmatched to any gene: 10. Here the CDR3 DNA reads TGTGCCAGCAGTGCTGACGATGGGACAGGGGCTTACGAGCAGTACTTC. Amino acids: CASSADDGTGAYEQYF.

The V and J genes are TRBV6-5 and TRBJ1-1; weak D call: TRBD1 (6 bases). CDR3 length: 14 residues. V was cut by 5 bases and J by 5 bases, with 15 bases left in between. Germline V CDR1 and CDR2: MNHEY, SVGAGI. Here the CDR3 reads CASSPPGTGTEAFF. The DNA of the CDR3 is TGTGCCAGCAGTCCTCCCGGAACAGGGACTGAAGCTTTCTTT.

The chain carries TRBV6-6 and TRBJ1-1; TRBD1 might be the D (6 bases). The germline gives CDR1 MNHNY, CDR2 SVGAGI (reference sequence). The CDR3 loop spans 13 amino acids. Trimming left V 6 bases short and J 1 base short, with 9 bases between. The CDR3 region is CASSLQGNTEAFF. In nucleotides, the CDR3 is TGTGCCAGCAGCCTACAGGGGAACACTGAAGCTTTCTTT.

The chain has TRBV5-3 and TRBJ2-3, with D unclear. TRBV5-3 carries the ORF label, with uncertain function. The CDR3 is made up of 14 amino acids. Trimming removed 4 bases at V and 2 bases at J, with 11 bases between. CDR3 nucleotides: TGTGCCAGAAGCCCCTGCGGCCCCACAGATACGCAGTATTTT. This sequence encodes CARSPCGPTDTQYF.

This clone was recorded a few times. The CDR3 nucleotides read TGTGCCAGCAGTAAGGGACAGGGGGCTGGAAATTATCAGCCCCAGCATTTT. Its protein product is CASSKGQGAGNYQPQHF. V usage is TRBV5-5 and J usage is TRBJ1-5; 12 positions match TRBD1. This CDR3 has 17 amino acids. CDR1 and CDR2 (germline): SGHKS, YYEKEE (reference sequence). Trimming took 5 bases from V and 5 from J; bases not matched to a gene: 11.

This clone was detected once. V usage is TRBV27 and J usage is TRBJ1-2; D remains unclear. There are 13 residues in the CDR3. Germline V gene data show CDR1 as MNHEY and CDR2 as SMNVEV (reference sequence). Trimming took off 1 base at V and 4 bases at J, with 7 bases between the two ends. CDR3 in DNA: TGTGCCAGCAGTTTATTACCCGGCTATGGCTACACCTTC. Its protein is CASSLLPGYGYTF.

The V gene is TRBV28, the J gene TRBJ2-5; D remains unclear. From germline, CDR1 is MDHEN and CDR2 SYDVKM. The CDR3 runs 13 residues. The V and J ends lost 3 bases and 0 bases respectively, with 5 bases between them. CDR3 sequence reads: CASSFRYQETQYF. In DNA form, the CDR3 reads TGTGCCAGCAGTTTCAGGTACCAAGAGACCCAGTACTTC.

The chain links TRBV30 to TRBJ1-4, with a possible D match to TRBD1 (6 bases). The CDR3 is 18 residues long. Germline CDR1 is GTSNPN and CDR2 is SVGIG (reference sequence). The V end lost 5 bases, the J end lost 7 bases, and 29 bases lay between the germline ends. CDR3 in DNA: TGTGCCTGGGGCCCTCGGGGGGGCGCGGGTCAGTGGGGTGAAAAACTGTTTTTT. Translated, it gives CAWGPRGGAGQWGEKLFF.

The chain recombines TRBV18 with TRBJ2-3; TRBD2 aligns across 7 bases. CDR1 and CDR2 (germline): KGHSH, LQKENI. V shed 2 bases and J 3 bases; nucleotides not matched to a gene: 8. The length of the CDR3 is 16 residues. The CDR3 bases are TGTGCCAGCTCACCAAGCGGGGAGGGAAGAACAGATACGCAGTATTTT. Translating gives CASSPSGEGRTDTQYF.

The gene calls are TRBV11-2 and TRBJ2-7, with 12 bases fitting TRBD1. The germline V gene encodes CDR1 SGHAT and CDR2 FQNNGV. Germline trimming cut 5 bases from V and 4 bases from J; bases unmatched to any gene: 12. The CDR3 is made up of 17 amino acids. The CDR3 DNA reads TGTGCCAGCAGCCGAGGGACAGGGGGCGAGTTAAATTACGAGCAGTACTTC. The encoded protein is CASSRGTGGELNYEQYF.

The chain couples TRBV5-4 to TRBJ2-5; D is perhaps TRBD1 (6 bases). The V end was cut by 3 bases, the J end by 3 bases, with 18 bases between. Germline V CDR1 and CDR2: SGHNT, YYREEE (reference sequence). The CDR3 totals 16 residues. The CDR3 spells CASSSGNREREETQYF. CDR3 nucleotide sequence: TGTGCCAGCAGCTCGGGGAACAGGGAGAGGGAAGAGACCCAGTACTTC.

This sequence joins TRBV7-9 and TRBJ1-3, with D possibly matching TRBD1 (6 bases). The CDR3 loop spans 15 amino acids. V was pared by 4 bases and J by 0 bases, with 10 bases between. The germline V gene has CDR1 SEHNR and CDR2 FQNEAQ (reference sequence). CDR3 sequence: CASSSGQFSGNTIYF. CDR3 coding DNA: TGTGCCAGCAGCTCCGGACAGTTCTCTGGAAACACCATATATTTT.

The chain combines TRBV7-2 with TRBJ1-3; D may be TRBD1 (6 bases). Trimming took 3 bases from V and 0 from J, leaving 21 bases between them. CDR1 is SGHTA, CDR2 FQGNSA, per germline. The CDR3 runs to 19 residues. For the CDR3, the DNA is TGTGCCAGCAGCTTCGGACAGTCTGACCCCTTTCGCTCTGGAAACACCATATATTTT. The encoded protein is CASSFGQSDPFRSGNTIYF.

V and J are TRBV30 and TRBJ2-5; D is undetermined. Germline V gene sequence: CDR1 GTSNPN, CDR2 SVGIG (reference sequence). This CDR3 is built from 13 residues. V gave up 1 base and J gave up 2 bases, with 8 bases separating them. CDR3 loop: CAWSGTPQETQYF. Written as DNA, the CDR3 is TGTGCCTGGAGTGGTACTCCACAAGAGACCCAGTACTTC.

This clone was found once. V gene TRBV27 combines with J gene TRBJ1-3; D may be TRBD1 (5 bases). V was pared by 4 bases and J by 0 bases, with 13 bases between. The CDR3 is 16 amino acids. The germline V gene encodes CDR1 MNHEY and CDR2 SMNVEV (reference sequence). In DNA, the CDR3 is TGTGCCAGCAGTTCTTGGGGGGGAAGCTCTGGAAACACCATATATTTT. Translated, it gives CASSSWGGSSGNTIYF.

V is TRBV5-1 and J is TRBJ1-1, with a possible D match to TRBD1 (5 bases). Germline loops: CDR1 SGHRS, CDR2 YFSETQ. The CDR3 covers 14 residues. V was pared by 3 bases and J by 1 base, with 10 bases between. CDR3 loop: CASSSPTENTEAFF. The CDR3 DNA follows: TGCGCCAGCAGCTCGCCGACAGAGAACACTGAAGCTTTCTTT.

The chain combines TRBV30 with TRBJ1-1, with a weak D call TRBD1 (5 bases). The CDR3 runs 10 residues. CDR1 and CDR2 from the germline V gene are GTSNPN and SVGIG (reference sequence). V lost 6 bases, J lost 10 bases, and 12 bases lay in between. The CDR3 DNA follows: TGTGCCTGCCCGGGGGGGGGAGCTTTCTTT. This translates into CACPGGGAFF. Together with reference TRBV30 and TRBJ1-1, the CDR3 gives the full variable domain: SQTIHQWPATLVQPVGSPLSLECTVEGTSNPNLYWYRQAAGRGLQLLFYSVGIGQISSEVPQNLSASRPQDRQFILSSKKLLLSDSGFYLCACPGGGAFFGQGTRLTVV.

This clone has a single count. The V and J genes are TRBV27 and TRBJ2-7, with TRBD1 as a possible D gene (5 bases). Germline loops: CDR1 MNHEY, CDR2 SMNVEV (reference sequence). The CDR3 contains 14 residues. V dropped 8 bases and J dropped 4 bases, with 18 bases sitting between them. CDR3 loop: CASADIPKAYEQYF. CDR3 sequence (DNA): TGTGCCAGCGCGGACATCCCCAAGGCTTACGAGCAGTACTTC.

The rearrangement joins TRBV7-3 to TRBJ2-1, with TRBD2 matching 10 bases. The CDR3 is 20 residues long. The junction had 20 bases not matched to a gene; V was cut back by 2 bases and J by 7 bases. Per germline, CDR1 SGHTA and CDR2 FQGTGA. The chain's CDR3 is CASSLGGERGGSWVRNEQFF. The CDR3 region has the DNA TGTGCCAGCAGCTTAGGCGGGGAGCGGGGGGGCAGTTGGGTACGGAATGAGCAGTTCTTC.

This clone qualifies as medium-sized (0.01 to 0.1%). The chain recombines TRBV13 with TRBJ1-5; TRBD1 aligns across 7 bases. CDR1 PRHDT and CDR2 FYEKMQ come from the germline V gene (reference sequence). This CDR3 spans 15 amino acids. With V trimmed by 0 bases and J by 7 bases, 6 bases remained unmatched. For the CDR3, the DNA is TGTGCCAGCAGCTTAGGTGAGACAGGGAAACAGCCCCAGCATTTT. Translated, it gives CASSLGETGKQPQHF.

The chain couples TRBV7-8 to TRBJ2-5; D is perhaps TRBD2 (5 bases). Germline assignment: CDR1 SGHVS and CDR2 FQNEAQ. V was shortened by 5 bases and J by 2 bases, with 18 bases between the two germline ends. CDR3 length: 16 amino acids. For the CDR3, the DNA is TGTGCCAGCAGCCCTCTGGGAGCGGCAGGTCAAGAGACCCAGTACTTC. Amino acids: CASSPLGAAGQETQYF. Complete variable domain (other parts from reference TRBV7-8 and TRBJ2-5): GAGVSQSPRYKVAKRGQDVALRCDPISGHVSLFWYQQALGQGPEFLTYFQNEAQLDKSGLPSDRFFAERPEGSVSTLKIQRTQQEDSAVYLCASSPLGAAGQETQYFGPGTRLLVL.

This chain links TRBV29-1 with TRBJ2-3; 10 bases are a match to TRBD2. Germline loops: CDR1 SQVTM, CDR2 ANQGSEA. The V and J ends lost 4 bases and 0 bases, in that order; junction bases with no gene match: 10. The length of the CDR3 is 17 residues. This CDR3 reads CSVVGLAGETSTDTQYF. CDR3 sequence (DNA): TGCAGCGTTGTTGGGCTAGCGGGGGAGACTAGCACAGATACGCAGTATTTT.

V usage is TRBV7-9 and J usage is TRBJ1-4; D may be TRBD1 (5 bases). The CDR3 length is 14 residues. Trimming cost V 1 base and J 6 bases, with 9 bases left between them. CDR1 is SEHNR and CDR2 is FQNEAQ in the germline V gene (reference sequence). As DNA, the CDR3 is TGTGCCAGCAGCTTAGGCCTGACAGATGAAAAACTGTTTTTT. This sequence encodes CASSLGLTDEKLFF.

Only one count was recorded for this clone. The chain recombines TRBV28 with TRBJ1-5; TRBD1 aligns across 10 bases. This CDR3 has 23 residues. Germline V CDR1 and CDR2: MDHEN, SYDVKM. Losses at the gene ends were 3 bases for V and 0 bases for J; bases not matched to a gene: 23. CDR3 coding DNA: TGTGCCAGCAGTTTTTCAAATCTTCGAGGCCGGGACAGGGGCCTCTATAGCAATCAGCCCCAGCATTTT. Translation gives CASSFSNLRGRDRGLYSNQPQHF.

The rearrangement uses TRBV5-1 and TRBJ2-7; 9 positions agree with TRBD2. Trimming cost V 4 bases and J 2 bases; bases outside gene matches: 7. Germline values: CDR1 SGHRS, CDR2 YFSETQ. This CDR3 is 15 amino acids long. This CDR3 reads CASSDGAGGTYEQYF. In DNA form, the CDR3 reads TGCGCCAGCAGCGACGGGGCGGGGGGGACCTACGAGCAGTACTTC.

This chain joins TRBV6-5 and TRBJ2-1, with TRBD1 matching over 8 bases. The CDR3 length is 13 residues. Germline V gives CDR1 MNHEY, CDR2 SVGAGI. J gave up 6 bases and V 6 bases, and 4 bases lay outside the gene matches. The CDR3 here is CASRHRGINEQFF. In nucleotides, the CDR3 is TGTGCCAGCAGACACAGGGGGATCAATGAGCAGTTCTTC.

This rearrangement joins TRBV28 to TRBJ1-5; D ambiguous. The length of the CDR3 is 15 residues. Germline CDR1 reads MDHEN; CDR2 reads SYDVKM. Trimming took off 1 base at V and 3 bases at J, with 10 bases between the two ends. The CDR3, as DNA: TGTGCCAGCAGTTTATCTGTGGGCGTCAATCAGCCCCAGCATTTT. Translated: CASSLSVGVNQPQHF.